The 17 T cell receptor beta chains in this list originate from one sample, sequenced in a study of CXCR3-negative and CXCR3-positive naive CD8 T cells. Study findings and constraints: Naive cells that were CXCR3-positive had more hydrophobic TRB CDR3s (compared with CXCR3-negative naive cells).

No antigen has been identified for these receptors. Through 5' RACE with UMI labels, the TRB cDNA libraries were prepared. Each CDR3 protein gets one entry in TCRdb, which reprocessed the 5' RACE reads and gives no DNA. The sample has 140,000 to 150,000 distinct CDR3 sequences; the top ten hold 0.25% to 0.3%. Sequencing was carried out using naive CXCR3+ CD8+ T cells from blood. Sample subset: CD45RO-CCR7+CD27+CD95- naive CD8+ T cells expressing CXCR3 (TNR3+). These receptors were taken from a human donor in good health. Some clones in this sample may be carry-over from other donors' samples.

The CDR3 reads CSVSPGGPTEAFF. The chain combines TRBV29-1 with TRBJ1-1; there is no DNA to check the TCRdb D call of TRBD1. The length of the CDR3 is 13 residues. The germline gives CDR1 SQVTM, CDR2 ANQGSEA.

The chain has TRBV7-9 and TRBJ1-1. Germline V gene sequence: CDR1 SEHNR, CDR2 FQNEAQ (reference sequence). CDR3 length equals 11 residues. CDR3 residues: CASSSVNEAFF.

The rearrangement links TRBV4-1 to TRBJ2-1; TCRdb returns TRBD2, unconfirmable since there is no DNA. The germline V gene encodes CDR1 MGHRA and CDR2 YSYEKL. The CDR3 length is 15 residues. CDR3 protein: CASSQVLVGREKEFF.

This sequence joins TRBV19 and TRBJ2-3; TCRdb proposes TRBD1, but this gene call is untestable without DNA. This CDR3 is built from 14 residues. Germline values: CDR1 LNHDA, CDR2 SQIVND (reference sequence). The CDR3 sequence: CASTSTGSTDTQYF.

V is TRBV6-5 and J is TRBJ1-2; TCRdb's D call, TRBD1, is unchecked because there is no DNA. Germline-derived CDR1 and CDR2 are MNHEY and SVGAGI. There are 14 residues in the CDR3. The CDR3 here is CASSMGGANYGYTF.

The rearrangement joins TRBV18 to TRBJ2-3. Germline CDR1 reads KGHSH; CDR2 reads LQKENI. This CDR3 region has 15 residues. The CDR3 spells CASSPPLLSTDTQYF.

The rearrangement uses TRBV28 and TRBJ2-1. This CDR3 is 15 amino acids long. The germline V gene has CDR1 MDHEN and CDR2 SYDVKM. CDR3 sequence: CASSFGGSSYNEQFF.

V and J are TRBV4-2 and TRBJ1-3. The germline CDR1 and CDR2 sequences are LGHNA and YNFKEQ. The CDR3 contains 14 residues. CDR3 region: CASSPTLSGNTIYF.

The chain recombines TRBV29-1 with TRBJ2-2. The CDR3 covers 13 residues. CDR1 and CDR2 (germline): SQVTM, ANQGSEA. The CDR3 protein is CSVRSPNTGELFF.

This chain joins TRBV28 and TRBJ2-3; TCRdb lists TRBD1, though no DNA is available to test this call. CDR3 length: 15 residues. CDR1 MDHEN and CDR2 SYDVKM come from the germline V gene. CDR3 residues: CASSLGTGERDTQYF.

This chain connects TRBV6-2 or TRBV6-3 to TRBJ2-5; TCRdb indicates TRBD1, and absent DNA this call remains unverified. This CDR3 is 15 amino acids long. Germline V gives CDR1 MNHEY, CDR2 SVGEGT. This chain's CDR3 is CASSPTGIQQETQYF.

This CDR3 reads CASSQDKRGSTDTQHF. V usage is TRBV4-1 and J usage is TRBJ2-3; TCRdb reports TRBD2, a call that lacks DNA to check it against. Germline loops: CDR1 MGHRA, CDR2 YSYEKL. CDR3 length equals 16 residues.

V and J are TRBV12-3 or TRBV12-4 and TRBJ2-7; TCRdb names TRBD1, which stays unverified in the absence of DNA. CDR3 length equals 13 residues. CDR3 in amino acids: CASSYGSLTEQFF.

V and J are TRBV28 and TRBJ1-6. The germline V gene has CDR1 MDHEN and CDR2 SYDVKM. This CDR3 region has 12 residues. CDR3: CASSTNNSPLHF.

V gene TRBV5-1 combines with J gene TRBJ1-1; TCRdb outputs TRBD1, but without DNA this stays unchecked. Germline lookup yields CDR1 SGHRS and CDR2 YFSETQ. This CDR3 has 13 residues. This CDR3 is CASSLEGAGEAFF.

CDR3 protein: CASLGRYTGELFF. The J gene is TRBJ2-2, the V gene TRBV7-9; the D gene TCRdb calls, TRBD1, cannot be checked with no DNA. CDR1 is SEHNR, CDR2 FQNEAQ, per germline (reference sequence). The CDR3 spans 13 residues.

CDR3 protein: CSVEEAGRGSEQFF. The genes are TRBV29-1 and TRBJ2-1; TCRdb's D call, TRBD1, is unchecked because there is no DNA. Germline V gene data show CDR1 as SQVTM and CDR2 as ANQGSEA. The CDR3 spans 14 residues.